One and the same sample provided the 2 T cell receptor beta chains below, sequenced in a study of blood T cell repertoires in COVID-19 (dated by TCRdb to 2020 to 2022). Libraries were made using the immunoSEQ multiplex PCR assay. In TCRdb, the immuneACCESS table is reduced to in-frame sequences with V and J assigned. These tables do not hold every clone; where another copy was compared, an unresolved V gene accounts for under half, and the others remain unexplained. The sample has around 200,000 clones on record, around 84% of them singletons. The ten largest clones capture approximately 15% of the sample. Source material: peripheral blood. These receptors all come from a man younger than 45 with active or convalescent COVID-19.

This clone turned up a few times. The sample contains more than one DNA sequence encoding this CDR3. The chain couples TRBV7-3 to TRBJ2-2; 8 positions match TRBD2. V shed 5 bases, J shed 2 bases, and the junction held 4 bases outside the gene matches. Germline V CDR1 and CDR2: SGHTA, FQGTGA. CDR3 length equals 15 residues. CDR3 DNA sequence: TGTGCCAGCAGCCCGGGGGGGCCTAACACCGGGGAGCTGTTTTTT. This codes for CASSPGGPNTGELFF.

V and J are TRBV6-1 and TRBJ1-6; the D gene is possibly TRBD1 (6 bases). CDR1 MNHNS and CDR2 SASEGT come from the germline V gene. Trimming took 6 bases from V and 9 from J, leaving 24 bases between them. The CDR3 consists of 17 residues. The CDR3 sequence is CASRESGEQGLGSPLHF. CDR3 bases: TGTGCCAGCAGGGAATCCGGAGAACAGGGACTAGGTTCACCCCTCCACTTT.